This T cell receptor (beta chain) derives from a study of T cell changes during pregnancy in multiple sclerosis. Profiled with immunoSEQ multiplex PCR; TCRdb holds only in-frame clones, not every one. The table shows some 100,000 clones, with roughly 93% occurring only once. After removal of 5 bases from V and 2 bases from J, the junction contained 7 bases not matched to a gene. The CDR3 totals 16 residues. Germline CDR1 and CDR2: SSHAT and FNYEAQ (reference sequence). The starting material was peripheral blood, obtained before pregnancy. This receptor was obtained from a female donor with multiple sclerosis, enrolled in a pregnancy study. V gene TRBV7-7 combines with J gene TRBJ2-1; 9 positions match TRBD1. The CDR3 coding sequence is TGTGCCAGCAGCCGGAATACAGGGGGCCCCTACAATGAGCAGTTCTTC. Its translation is CASSRNTGGPYNEQFF.